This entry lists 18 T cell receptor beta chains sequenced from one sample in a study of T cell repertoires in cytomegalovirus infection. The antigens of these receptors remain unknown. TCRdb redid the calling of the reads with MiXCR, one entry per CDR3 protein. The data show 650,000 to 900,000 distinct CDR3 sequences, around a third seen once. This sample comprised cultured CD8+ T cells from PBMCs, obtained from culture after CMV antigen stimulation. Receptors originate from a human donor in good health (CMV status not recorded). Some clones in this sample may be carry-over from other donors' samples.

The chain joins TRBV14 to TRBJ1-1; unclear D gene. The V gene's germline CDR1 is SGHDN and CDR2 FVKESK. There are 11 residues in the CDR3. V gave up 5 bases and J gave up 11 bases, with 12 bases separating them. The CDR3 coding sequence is TGTGCCAGCAGCGGCGATGGAAGGGCTTTCTTT. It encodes CASSGDGRAFF.

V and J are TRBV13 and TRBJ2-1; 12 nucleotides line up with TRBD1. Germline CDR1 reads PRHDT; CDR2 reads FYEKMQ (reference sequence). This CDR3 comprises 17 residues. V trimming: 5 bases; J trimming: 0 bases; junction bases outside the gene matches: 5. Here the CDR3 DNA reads TGTGCCAGCAGCGGTCAGGGACAGGGGGCCTCCTACAATGAGCAGTTCTTC. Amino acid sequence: CASSGQGQGASYNEQFF.

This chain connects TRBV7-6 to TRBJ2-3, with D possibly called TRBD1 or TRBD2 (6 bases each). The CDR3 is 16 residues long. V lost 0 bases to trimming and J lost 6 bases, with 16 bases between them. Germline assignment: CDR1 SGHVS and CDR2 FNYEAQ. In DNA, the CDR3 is TGTGCCAGCAGCTTAGCGGCAGAACGAGGGGGGGATACGCAGTATTTT. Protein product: CASSLAAERGGDTQYF.

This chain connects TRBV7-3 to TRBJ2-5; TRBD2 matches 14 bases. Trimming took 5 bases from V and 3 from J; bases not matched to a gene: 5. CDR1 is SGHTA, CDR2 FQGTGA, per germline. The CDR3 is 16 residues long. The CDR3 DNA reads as TGTGCCAGCAGCCCAGCGGGACTAGCGGGGGAAGAGACCCAGTACTTC. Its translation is CASSPAGLAGEETQYF.

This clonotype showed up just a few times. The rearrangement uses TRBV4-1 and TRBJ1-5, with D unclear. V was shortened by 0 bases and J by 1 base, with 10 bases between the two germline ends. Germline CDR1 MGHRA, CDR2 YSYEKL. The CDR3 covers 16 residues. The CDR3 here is CASSQERAGSNQPQHF. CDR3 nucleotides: TGCGCCAGCAGCCAAGAAAGGGCCGGAAGCAATCAGCCCCAGCATTTT.

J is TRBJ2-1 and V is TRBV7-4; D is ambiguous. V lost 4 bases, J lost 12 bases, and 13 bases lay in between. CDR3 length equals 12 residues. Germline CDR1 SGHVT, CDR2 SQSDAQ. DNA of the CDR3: TGTGCCAGCAGCTCCGGCCAGAGTGGGCAGTTCTTC. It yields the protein CASSSGQSGQFF.

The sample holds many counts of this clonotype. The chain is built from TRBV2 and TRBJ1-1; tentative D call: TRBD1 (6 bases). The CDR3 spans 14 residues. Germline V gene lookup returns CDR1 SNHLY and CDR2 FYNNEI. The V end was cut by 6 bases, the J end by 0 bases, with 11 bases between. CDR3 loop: CASSPRGLNTEAFF. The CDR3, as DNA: TGTGCCAGCAGCCCCAGGGGATTGAACACTGAAGCTTTCTTT. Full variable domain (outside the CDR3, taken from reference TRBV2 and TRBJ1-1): EPEVTQTPSHQVTQMGQEVILRCVPISNHLYFYWYRQILGQKVEFLVSFYNNEISEKSEIFDDQFSVERPDGSNFTLKIRSTKLEDSAMYFCASSPRGLNTEAFFGQGTRLTVV.

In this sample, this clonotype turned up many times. The CDR3 protein is CASSLWTGNNQPQHF. Here the CDR3 DNA reads TGTGCCAGCAGCCTATGGACCGGGAACAATCAGCCCCAGCATTTT. J is TRBJ1-5 and V is TRBV7-8; no definite D call. The germline CDR1 and CDR2 sequences are SGHVS and FQNEAQ. The CDR3 totals 15 residues. Deletions cut 5 bases from V and 3 bases from J, with 14 bases between.

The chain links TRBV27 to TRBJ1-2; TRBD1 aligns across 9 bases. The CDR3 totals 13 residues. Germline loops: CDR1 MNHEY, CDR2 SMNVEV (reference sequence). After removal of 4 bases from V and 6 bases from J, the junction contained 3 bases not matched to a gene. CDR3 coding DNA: TGTGCCAGCAGTTCGGACAGGGGTGATGGCTACACCTTC. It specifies CASSSDRGDGYTF.

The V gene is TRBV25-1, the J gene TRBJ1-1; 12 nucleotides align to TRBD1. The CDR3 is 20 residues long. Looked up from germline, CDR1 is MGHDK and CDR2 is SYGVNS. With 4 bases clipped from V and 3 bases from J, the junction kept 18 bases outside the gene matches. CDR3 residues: CASSVTSRDRGRPYYTEAFF. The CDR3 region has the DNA TGTGCCAGCAGTGTCACAAGCCGGGACAGGGGGCGTCCATATTACACTGAAGCTTTCTTT.

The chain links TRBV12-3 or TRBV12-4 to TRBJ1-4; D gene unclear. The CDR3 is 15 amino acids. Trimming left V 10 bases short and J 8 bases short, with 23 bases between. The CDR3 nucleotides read TGTGCCATGGTGTGGACGCCGCCCCGAGGGGAAAAACTGTTTTTT. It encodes CAMVWTPPRGEKLFF.

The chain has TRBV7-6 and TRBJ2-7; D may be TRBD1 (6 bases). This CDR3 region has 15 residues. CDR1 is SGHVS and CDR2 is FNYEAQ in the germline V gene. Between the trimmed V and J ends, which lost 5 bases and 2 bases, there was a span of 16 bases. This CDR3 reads CASSPSPGDAYEQYF. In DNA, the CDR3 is TGTGCCAGCAGCCCTTCCCCAGGGGACGCCTACGAGCAGTACTTC.

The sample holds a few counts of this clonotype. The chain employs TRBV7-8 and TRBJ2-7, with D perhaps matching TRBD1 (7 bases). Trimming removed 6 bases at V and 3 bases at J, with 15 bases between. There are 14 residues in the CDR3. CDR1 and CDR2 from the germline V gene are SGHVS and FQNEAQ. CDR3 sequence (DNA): TGTGCCAGCAGGGGGGGTCGGGACAGCTACGAGCAGTACGTC. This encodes CASRGGRDSYEQYV.

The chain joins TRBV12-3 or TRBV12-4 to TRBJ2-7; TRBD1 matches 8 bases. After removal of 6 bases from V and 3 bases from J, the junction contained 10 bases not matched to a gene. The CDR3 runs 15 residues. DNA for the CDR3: TGTGCCAGCAGCCCGGGGATGGGGACAGGCTACGAGCAGTACGTC. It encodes CASSPGMGTGYEQYV.

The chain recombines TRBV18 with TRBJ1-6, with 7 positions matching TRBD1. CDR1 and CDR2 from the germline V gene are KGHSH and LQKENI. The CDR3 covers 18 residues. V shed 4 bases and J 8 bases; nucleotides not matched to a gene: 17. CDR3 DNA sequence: TGTGCCAGCTCACTGACAAGAGGGGGCCGGATAGAGGATTCACCCCTCCACTTT. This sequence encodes CASSLTRGGRIEDSPLHF.

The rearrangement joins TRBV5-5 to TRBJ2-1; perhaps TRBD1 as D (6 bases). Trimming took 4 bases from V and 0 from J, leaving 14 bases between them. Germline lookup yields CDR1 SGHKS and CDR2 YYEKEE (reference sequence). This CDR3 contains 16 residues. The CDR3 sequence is CASSPSGTFSYNEQFF. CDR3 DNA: TGTGCCAGCAGCCCATCTGGGACATTCTCCTACAATGAGCAGTTCTTC.

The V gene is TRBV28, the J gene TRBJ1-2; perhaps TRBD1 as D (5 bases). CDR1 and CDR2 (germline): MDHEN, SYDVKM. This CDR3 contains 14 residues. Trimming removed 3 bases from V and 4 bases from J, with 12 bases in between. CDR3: CASSFIQGGYGYTF. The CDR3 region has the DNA TGTGCCAGCAGTTTTATTCAGGGTGGCTATGGCTACACCTTC.

CDR3 coding DNA: TGTGCCAGCAGTTACCTCGGGCCCTCCGCTCGAGAAGGCTACACCTTC. As protein: CASSYLGPSAREGYTF. The chain employs TRBV6-6 and TRBJ1-2; no firm D call. The V end was cut by 2 bases, the J end by 8 bases, with 21 bases between. The CDR3 consists of 16 residues. The germline V gene has CDR1 MNHNY and CDR2 SVGAGI (reference sequence).